The next 32 T cell receptor beta chains were all read from a single sample in a study of OX40 agonist ivuxolimab in advanced cancers. The assay was immunoSEQ multiplex PCR, and TCRdb's table has in-frame clones only and misses some. The profile covers approximately 69,000 clones, with 80% to 90% appearing a single time and about 0.78% taken by the ten largest. The sequenced sample was CD4+ or CD8+ T cells sorted from blood, obtained in a trial of the OX40 agonist ivuxolimab. The receptors come from an adult with an advanced solid tumor such as melanoma, head and neck, liver or kidney cancer.

The chain uses TRBV4-1 and TRBJ1-5; weak D call: TRBD1 (5 bases). CDR3 length: 16 amino acids. With 0 bases removed from V and 2 bases from J, the gap between germline ends came to 11 bases. Per germline, CDR1 MGHRA and CDR2 YSYEKL. CDR3 nucleotide sequence: TGCGCCAGCAGCCAAGATGGGGGATTGGGCAATCAGCCCCAGCATTTT. This translates into CASSQDGGLGNQPQHF.

The chain has TRBV7-6 and TRBJ2-5; D unresolved. Trimming removed 1 base from V and 1 base from J, with 7 bases in between. The CDR3 length is 14 residues. Per the germline V gene, CDR1 is SGHVS and CDR2 is FNYEAQ. Here the CDR3 reads CASSLGPAQETQYF. The CDR3 nucleotides read TGTGCCAGCAGCTTAGGTCCAGCCCAAGAGACCCAGTACTTC.

The V gene is TRBV6-6, the J gene TRBJ1-4; D is unclear. The germline CDR1 and CDR2 sequences are MNHNY and SVGAGI (reference sequence). The V and J ends lost 5 bases and 4 bases respectively, with 8 bases between them. The CDR3 spans 13 residues. The CDR3 loop is CASSAQNNEKLFF. The CDR3 DNA sequence: TGTGCCAGCAGTGCCCAGAATAATGAAAAACTGTTTTTT.

The chain is built from TRBV4-3 and TRBJ2-7; 11 bases agree with TRBD2. Germline values: CDR1 LGHNA, CDR2 YSLEER. J lost 5 bases, V lost 0 bases, and 6 bases had no gene match. The CDR3 extends over 16 amino acids. Here the CDR3 reads CASSQDLLAGDNEQYF. In nucleotides, the CDR3 is TGCGCCAGCAGCCAAGATCTACTAGCGGGAGATAACGAGCAGTACTTC.

The chain combines TRBV11-3 with TRBJ2-5; D ambiguous. Trimming shortened V by 8 bases and J by 1 base, and 11 bases separated the two germline ends. Germline V gene lookup returns CDR1 SGHNT and CDR2 YENEEA. This CDR3 is built from 13 residues. CDR3 sequence (DNA): TGTGCCAGCTCAGGCATGGCCCAAGAGACCCAGTACTTC. Protein sequence: CASSGMAQETQYF.

The chain combines TRBV5-5 with TRBJ2-3; 11 nucleotides line up with TRBD2. Germline CDR1 reads SGHKS; CDR2 reads YYEKEE (reference sequence). V lost 2 bases and J lost 2; bases outside the gene matches: 4. CDR3 length: 16 residues. CDR3 in amino acids: CASSFGLAGSTDTQYF. The CDR3 DNA reads TGTGCCAGCAGCTTCGGACTAGCGGGTTCCACAGATACGCAGTATTTT.

The chain uses TRBV2 and TRBJ2-6; a weak D match, TRBD1 (6 bases). The V end lost 9 bases, the J end lost 0 bases, and 15 bases lay between the germline ends. Looked up from germline, CDR1 is SNHLY and CDR2 is FYNNEI. This CDR3 contains 16 residues. This CDR3 reads CARYTGNPSGANVLTF. The CDR3, as DNA: TGTGCCAGGTACACAGGGAACCCCTCTGGGGCCAACGTCCTGACTTTC.

This clone was counted a single time. In DNA form, the CDR3 reads TGTGCCAGCAGCCTCGGGACAGGGGCCGAGCAGTACTTC. Translating gives CASSLGTGAEQYF. The chain is built from TRBV5-6 and TRBJ2-7, with 10 bases identical to TRBD1. CDR1 SGHDT and CDR2 YYEEEE come from the germline V gene. V lost 4 bases to trimming and J lost 6 bases; unmatched junction nucleotides: 4. This CDR3 is built from 13 residues. Using reference TRBV5-6 and TRBJ2-7 for the parts outside the CDR3, the full variable domain is DAGVTQSPTHLIKTRGQQVTLRCSPKSGHDTVSWYQQALGQGPQFIFQYYEEEERQRGNFPDRFSGHQFPNYSSELNVNALLLGDSALYLCASSLGTGAEQYFGPGTRLTVT.

The chain recombines TRBV6-5 with TRBJ1-2; D is possibly TRBD1 (6 bases). The length of the CDR3 is 13 residues. The V end was cut by 5 bases, the J end by 6 bases, with 13 bases between. Germline V gives CDR1 MNHEY, CDR2 SVGAGI. CDR3 in amino acids: CASSQRGENGYTF. CDR3 bases: TGTGCCAGCAGTCAAAGGGGGGAGAATGGCTACACCTTC.

The chain carries TRBV10-3 and TRBJ1-2; perhaps TRBD1 as D (6 bases). V lost 5 bases and J 0 bases, leaving 13 bases between the germline ends. Germline CDR1 is ENHRY and CDR2 is SYGVKD. There are 15 residues in the CDR3. CDR3 loop: CAISPGATANYGYTF. DNA for the CDR3: TGTGCCATCAGTCCAGGGGCGACAGCTAACTATGGCTACACCTTC.

This chain links TRBV6-1 with TRBJ1-5; 7 nucleotides align to TRBD1. V lost 6 bases, J lost 4 bases, and 9 bases stayed unmatched. The CDR3 extends over 15 amino acids. Germline CDR1 and CDR2: MNHNS and SASEGT. The CDR3 coding sequence is TGTGCCAGCAGGGAGGACAGGTCGCTGAATCAGCCCCAGCATTTT. Protein product: CASREDRSLNQPQHF.

The rearrangement joins TRBV19 to TRBJ1-4; D might be TRBD1 (5 bases). The germline V gene encodes CDR1 LNHDA and CDR2 SQIVND (reference sequence). The CDR3 loop spans 14 amino acids. Trimming cost V 7 bases and J 10 bases, with 19 bases left between them. CDR3: CASTSQGSVRKLFF. As DNA, the CDR3 is TGTGCCAGTACCTCCCAGGGATCGGTTCGAAAACTGTTTTTT.

The genes are TRBV10-3 and TRBJ2-7; perhaps TRBD1 as D (6 bases). Germline values: CDR1 ENHRY, CDR2 SYGVKD. The CDR3 contains 13 residues. Trimming removed 7 bases from V and 6 bases from J, with 16 bases in between. The CDR3 region is CAIKQGPAAEQYF. CDR3 DNA sequence: TGTGCCATCAAACAGGGACCGGCGGCCGAGCAGTACTTC.

The gene calls are TRBV5-6 and TRBJ2-7; TRBD1 or TRBD2 may be the D gene (5 bases each). The germline V gene encodes CDR1 SGHDT and CDR2 YYEEEE. The CDR3 length is 19 residues. Trimming removed 2 bases at V and 0 bases at J, with 24 bases between. The CDR3 protein is CASSLSGRPKGPSSYEQYF. Here the CDR3 DNA reads TGTGCCAGCAGCTTATCTGGGCGACCCAAGGGACCGAGCTCCTACGAGCAGTACTTC.

The V and J genes are TRBV20-1 and TRBJ2-5, with a weak D call TRBD2 (5 bases). The CDR3 covers 11 residues. The V gene lost 5 bases and the J gene lost 3 bases, with 7 bases spanning the gap. In germline, CDR1 is DFQATT, CDR2 SNEGSKA (reference sequence). Written as DNA, the CDR3 is TGCAGTGCTTTGGAGGAAGAGACCCAGTACTTC. Its translation: CSALEEETQYF.

This rearrangement joins TRBV5-1 to TRBJ2-7; no reliable D call. Deletions cut 4 bases from V and 0 bases from J, with 11 bases between. The germline V gene has CDR1 SGHRS and CDR2 YFSETQ. The CDR3 has 14 amino acids. The chain's CDR3 is CASSPDGSSYEQYF. In DNA, the CDR3 is TGCGCCAGCAGCCCGGACGGAAGCTCCTACGAGCAGTACTTC.

J is TRBJ1-5 and V is TRBV25-1, with no clear D. The CDR3 contains 14 residues. Trimming took off 4 bases at V and 1 base at J, with 8 bases between the two ends. Germline V gives CDR1 MGHDK, CDR2 SYGVNS. CDR3 DNA sequence: TGTGCCAGCAGTGGAGGACCGAGCAATCAGCCCCAGCATTTT. Translating gives CASSGGPSNQPQHF.

A remark on this clone: Its ends do not fully match the called genes, so a read error is possible. This chain links TRBV29-1 with TRBJ2-5; TRBD2 matches at 9 bases. The CDR3 sequence is 13 residues long. CDR1 and CDR2 (germline): SQVTM, ANQGSEA. Here the CDR3 DNA reads TGCAGCGTTCAGCGGGAGGCCCAAGGGACCCAGTACTTC. As protein: CSVQREAQGTQYF.

The rearrangement links TRBV27 to TRBJ2-3; 10 nucleotides line up with TRBD2. V was pared by 4 bases and J by 2 bases, with 12 bases of the junction left unmatched. The CDR3 runs 18 residues. CDR1 and CDR2 (germline): MNHEY, SMNVEV (reference sequence). The CDR3 protein is CASSSRGIAGGLTDTQYF. In DNA, the CDR3 is TGTGCCAGCAGTTCCCGGGGCATAGCGGGAGGCCTCACAGATACGCAGTATTTT.

J is TRBJ2-1 and V is TRBV28; D is ambiguous. There are 12 residues in the CDR3. V was shortened by 2 bases and J by 9 bases, with 8 bases between the two germline ends. Germline V gives CDR1 MDHEN, CDR2 SYDVKM. Here the CDR3 reads CASSLEVGEQFF. In nucleotides, the CDR3 is TGTGCCAGCAGTTTAGAAGTCGGTGAGCAGTTCTTC.

CDR3 bases: TGTGCCAGCAGCCTCCGGGACTACCCCACAGATACGCAGTATTTT. This gives the protein CASSLRDYPTDTQYF. This chain uses TRBV7-2 with TRBJ2-3; 7 bases align to TRBD2. The V gene's germline CDR1 is SGHTA and CDR2 FQGNSA. V shed 5 bases and J 2 bases; nucleotides not matched to a gene: 7. This CDR3 contains 15 residues.

The chain joins TRBV6-6 to TRBJ1-2; 7 bases fit TRBD1. This CDR3 contains 13 residues. The germline V gene has CDR1 MNHNY and CDR2 SVGAGI (reference sequence). Losses at the gene ends were 5 bases for V and 4 bases for J; bases not matched to a gene: 4. The CDR3 region has the DNA TGTGCCAGCAGTAAACAGGGGACCTATGGCTACACCTTC. Amino acids: CASSKQGTYGYTF.

The chain is built from TRBV10-1 and TRBJ2-7; D is unclear. The CDR3 runs to 13 residues. Germline lookup yields CDR1 WNHNN and CDR2 SYGVQD (reference sequence). Trimming removed 5 bases at V and 3 bases at J, with 11 bases between. The CDR3 loop is CASSPRENYEQYF. In nucleotides, the CDR3 is TGCGCCAGCAGTCCGCGCGAAAACTACGAGCAGTACTTC.

CDR3: CASSPIGQGRNQPQHF. For the CDR3, the DNA is TGTGCCAGCAGTCCCATTGGACAGGGACGCAATCAGCCCCAGCATTTT. V usage is TRBV28 and J usage is TRBJ1-5; 8 bases map to TRBD1. The CDR3 sequence is 16 residues long. J lost 2 bases, V lost 5 bases, and 8 bases had no gene match. The V gene's germline CDR1 is MDHEN and CDR2 SYDVKM. Supplemented by reference TRBV28 and TRBJ1-5, the full variable domain reads DVKVTQSSRYLVKRTGEKVFLECVQDMDHENMFWYRQDPGLGLRLIYFSYDVKMKEKGDIPEGYSVSREKKERFSLILESASTNQTSMYLCASSPIGQGRNQPQHFGDGTRLSIL.

This chain links TRBV5-1 with TRBJ2-2, with D uncertain. Germline CDR1 and CDR2: SGHRS and YFSETQ. This CDR3 is built from 13 residues. V lost 4 bases, J lost 6 bases, and 10 bases lay in between. The CDR3 bases are TGCGCCAGCAGCCCCACCACGTCCGGGGAGCTGTTTTTT. Its protein product is CASSPTTSGELFF.

The rearrangement joins TRBV4-1 to TRBJ2-7, with 7 nucleotides matching TRBD2. CDR3 size: 16 residues. V gave up 4 bases and J gave up 1 base; unmatched junction bases: 10. Germline V CDR1 and CDR2: MGHRA, YSYEKL. CDR3 in amino acids: CASSPHPSAGSYEQYF. CDR3 bases: TGCGCCAGCAGCCCCCACCCCTCAGCGGGATCCTACGAGCAGTACTTC.

As DNA, the CDR3 is TGTGCCAGCAGTCCTCACAGGGGAAGGTTGGGGCAATTCCCCCAGCATTTT. Translated, it gives CASSPHRGRLGQFPQHF. The gene calls are TRBV27 and TRBJ1-5, with 7 bases matching TRBD1. The CDR3 consists of 17 residues. V lost 5 bases, J lost 10 bases, and 20 bases stayed unmatched. The germline V gene encodes CDR1 MNHEY and CDR2 SMNVEV (reference sequence).

Notes on this clone: Other nucleotide sequences from this sample produce the same CDR3. V usage is TRBV6-1 and J usage is TRBJ1-1; 8 positions agree with TRBD1. The trim removed 2 bases at V and 4 bases at J, leaving 3 bases unmatched. Per germline, CDR1 MNHNS and CDR2 SASEGT. The CDR3 sequence is 14 residues long. The CDR3 DNA follows: TGTGCCAGCAGTGAACAGGGGGCCTTCACTGAAGCTTTCTTT. Translated: CASSEQGAFTEAFF.

CDR3 protein: CAWSAGPYGYTF. The DNA of the CDR3 is TGTGCCTGGAGTGCAGGCCCCTATGGCTACACCTTC. This chain joins TRBV30 and TRBJ1-2, with D unclear. V was pared by 1 base and J by 4 bases, with 7 bases between. The CDR3 contains 12 residues. Germline assignment: CDR1 GTSNPN and CDR2 SVGIG (reference sequence).

The chain joins TRBV18 to TRBJ2-7; weak D call: TRBD1 (5 bases). The V and J ends lost 4 bases and 5 bases respectively, with 21 bases between them. Germline CDR1 is KGHSH and CDR2 is LQKENI. CDR3 length equals 16 residues. The CDR3 loop reads CASSRDSGRVGDEQYF. In DNA form, the CDR3 reads TGTGCCAGCTCACGAGACAGTGGGCGAGTTGGGGACGAGCAGTACTTC. The full variable domain, its missing parts supplied by reference TRBV18 and TRBJ2-7, is NAGVMQNPRHLVRRRGQEARLRCSPMKGHSHVYWYRQLPEEGLKFMVYLQKENIIDESGMPKERFSAEFPKEGPSILRIQQVVRGDSAAYFCASSRDSGRVGDEQYFGPGTRLTVT.

This clone was counted a single time. CDR3: CASSRLGGGGLNQPQHF. The DNA of the CDR3 is TGTGCCAGCTCACGACTCGGAGGAGGGGGCTTAAATCAGCCCCAGCATTTT. The chain employs TRBV18 and TRBJ1-5, with TRBD1 identical over 7 bases. The CDR3 runs to 17 residues. Per the germline V gene, CDR1 is KGHSH and CDR2 is LQKENI. V lost 4 bases to trimming and J lost 4 bases; unmatched junction nucleotides: 13.

The rearrangement uses TRBV25-1 and TRBJ1-2; TRBD1 agrees at 8 bases. Germline lookup yields CDR1 MGHDK and CDR2 SYGVNS. With V trimmed by 4 bases and J by 1 base, 5 bases remained unmatched. The CDR3 has 15 residues. As DNA, the CDR3 is TGTGCCAGCAGTGCCCTGACAGGGGATAACTATGGCTACACCTTC. Its translation: CASSALTGDNYGYTF.